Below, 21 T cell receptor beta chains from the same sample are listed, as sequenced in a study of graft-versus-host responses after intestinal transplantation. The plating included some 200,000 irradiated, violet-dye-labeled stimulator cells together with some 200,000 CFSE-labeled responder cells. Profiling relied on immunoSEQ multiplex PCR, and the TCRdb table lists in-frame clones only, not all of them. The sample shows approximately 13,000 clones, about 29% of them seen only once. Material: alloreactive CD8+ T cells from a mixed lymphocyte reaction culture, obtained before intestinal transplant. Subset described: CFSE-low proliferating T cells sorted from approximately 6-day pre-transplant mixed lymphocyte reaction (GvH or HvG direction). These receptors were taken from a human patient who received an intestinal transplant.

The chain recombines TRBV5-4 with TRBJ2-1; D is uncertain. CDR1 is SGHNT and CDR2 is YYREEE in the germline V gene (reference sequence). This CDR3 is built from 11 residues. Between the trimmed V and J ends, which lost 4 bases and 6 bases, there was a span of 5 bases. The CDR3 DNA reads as TGTGCCAGCAGCCCAGGCAATGAGCAGTTCTTC. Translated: CASSPGNEQFF. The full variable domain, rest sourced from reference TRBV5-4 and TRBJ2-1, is ETGVTQSPTHLIKTRGQQVTLRCSSQSGHNTVSWYQQALGQGPQFIFQYYREEENGRGNFPPRFSGLQFPNYSSELNVNALELDDSALYLCASSPGNEQFFGPGTRLTVL.

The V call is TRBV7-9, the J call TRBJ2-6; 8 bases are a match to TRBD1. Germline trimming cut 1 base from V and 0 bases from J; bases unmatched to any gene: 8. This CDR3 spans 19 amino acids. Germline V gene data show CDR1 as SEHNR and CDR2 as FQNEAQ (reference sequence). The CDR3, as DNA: TGTGCCAGCAGCTTAGGGGTCAGGGGGCTCAACTCTGGGGCCAACGTCCTGACTTTC. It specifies CASSLGVRGLNSGANVLTF.

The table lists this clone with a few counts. The CDR3: CARSSDRQNTEAFF. The CDR3 bases are TGTGCCAGAAGCTCAGACCGACAGAACACTGAAGCTTTCTTT. The J gene is TRBJ1-1, the V gene TRBV5-3; D is unresolved. TRBV5-3 is an ORF, with its function uncertain. This CDR3 has 14 residues. The V gene lost 3 bases and the J gene lost 1 base, with 10 bases spanning the gap.

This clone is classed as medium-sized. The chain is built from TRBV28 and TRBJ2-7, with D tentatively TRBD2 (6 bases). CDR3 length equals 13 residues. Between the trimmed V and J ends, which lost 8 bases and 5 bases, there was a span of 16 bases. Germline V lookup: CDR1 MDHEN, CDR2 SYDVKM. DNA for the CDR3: TGTGCCAGCGCCCCGGAGGGCCTTCACGAGCAGTACTTC. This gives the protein CASAPEGLHEQYF.

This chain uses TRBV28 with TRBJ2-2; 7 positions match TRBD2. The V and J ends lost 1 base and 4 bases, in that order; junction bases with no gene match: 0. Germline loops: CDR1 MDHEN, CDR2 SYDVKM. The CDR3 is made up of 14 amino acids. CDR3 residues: CASSLLAGTGELFF. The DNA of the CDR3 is TGTGCCAGCAGTTTATTAGCGGGCACCGGGGAGCTGTTTTTT.

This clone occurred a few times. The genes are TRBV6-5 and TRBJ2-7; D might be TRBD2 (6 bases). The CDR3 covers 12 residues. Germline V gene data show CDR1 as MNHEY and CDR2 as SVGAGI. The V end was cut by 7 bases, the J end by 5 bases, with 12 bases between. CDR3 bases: TGTGCCAGCAAAAGGCGGGGAGACGAGCAGTACTTC. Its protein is CASKRRGDEQYF.

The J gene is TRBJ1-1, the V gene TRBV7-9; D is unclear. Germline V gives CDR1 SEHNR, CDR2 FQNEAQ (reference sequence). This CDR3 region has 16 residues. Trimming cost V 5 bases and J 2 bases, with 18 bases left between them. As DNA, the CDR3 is TGTGCCAGCAGCGAACCTCCAACCTCCCGAAACACTGAAGCTTTCTTT. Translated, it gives CASSEPPTSRNTEAFF.

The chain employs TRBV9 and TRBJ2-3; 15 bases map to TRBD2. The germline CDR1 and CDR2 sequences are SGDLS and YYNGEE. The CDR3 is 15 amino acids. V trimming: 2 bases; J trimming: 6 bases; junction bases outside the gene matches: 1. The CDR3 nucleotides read TGTGCCAGCAGCGTCGGGACTAGCGGGAGGGATACGCAGTATTTT. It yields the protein CASSVGTSGRDTQYF.

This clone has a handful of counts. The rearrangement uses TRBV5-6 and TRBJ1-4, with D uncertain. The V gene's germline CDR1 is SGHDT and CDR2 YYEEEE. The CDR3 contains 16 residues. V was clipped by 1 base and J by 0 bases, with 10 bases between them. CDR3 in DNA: TGTGCCAGCAGCTTGAACAGTGTATCAACTAATGAAAAACTGTTTTTT. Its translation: CASSLNSVSTNEKLFF.

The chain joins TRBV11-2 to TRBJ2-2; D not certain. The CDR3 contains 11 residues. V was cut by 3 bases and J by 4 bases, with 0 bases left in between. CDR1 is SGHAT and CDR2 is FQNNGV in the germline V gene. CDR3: CASSFTGELFF. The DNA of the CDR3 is TGTGCCAGCAGCTTCACCGGGGAGCTGTTTTTT.

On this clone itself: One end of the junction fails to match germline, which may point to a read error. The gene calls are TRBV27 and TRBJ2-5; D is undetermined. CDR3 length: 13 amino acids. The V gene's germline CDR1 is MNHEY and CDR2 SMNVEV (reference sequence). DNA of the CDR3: TGTGCCAGCAGGAGGCAGGACCACGAGACCCAGTACTTC. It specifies CASRRQDHETQYF.

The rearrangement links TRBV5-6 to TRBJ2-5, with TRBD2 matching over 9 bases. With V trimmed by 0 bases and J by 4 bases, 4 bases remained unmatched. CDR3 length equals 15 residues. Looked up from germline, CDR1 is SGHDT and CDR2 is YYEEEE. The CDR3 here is CASSLGLAGLETQYF. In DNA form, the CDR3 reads TGTGCCAGCAGCTTGGGGCTAGCGGGACTAGAGACCCAGTACTTC.

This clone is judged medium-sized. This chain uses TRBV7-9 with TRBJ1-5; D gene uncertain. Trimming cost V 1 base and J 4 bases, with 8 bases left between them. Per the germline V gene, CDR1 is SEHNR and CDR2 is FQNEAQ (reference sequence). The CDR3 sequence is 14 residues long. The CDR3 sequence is CASSLGSGNQPQHF. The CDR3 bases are TGTGCCAGCAGCTTAGGGTCGGGGAATCAGCCCCAGCATTTT.

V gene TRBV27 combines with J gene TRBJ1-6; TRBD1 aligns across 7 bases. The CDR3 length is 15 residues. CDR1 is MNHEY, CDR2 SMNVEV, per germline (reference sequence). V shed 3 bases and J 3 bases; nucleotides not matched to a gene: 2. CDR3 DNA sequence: TGTGCCAGCAGTTTCGGGACAGACTATAATTCACCCCTCCACTTT. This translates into CASSFGTDYNSPLHF.

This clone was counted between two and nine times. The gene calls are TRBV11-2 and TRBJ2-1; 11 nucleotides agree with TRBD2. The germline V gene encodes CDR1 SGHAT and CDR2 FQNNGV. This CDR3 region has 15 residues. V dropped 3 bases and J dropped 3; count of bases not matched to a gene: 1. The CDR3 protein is CASSFGLAGYNEQFF. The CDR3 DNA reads TGTGCCAGCAGCTTCGGACTAGCGGGCTACAATGAGCAGTTCTTC.

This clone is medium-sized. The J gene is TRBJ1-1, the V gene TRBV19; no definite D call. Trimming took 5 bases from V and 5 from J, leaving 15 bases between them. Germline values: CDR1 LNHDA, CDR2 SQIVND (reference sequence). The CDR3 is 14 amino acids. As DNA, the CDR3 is TGTGCCAGTAGTTTTGGGTCCCCAGGAACTGAAGCTTTCTTT. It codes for CASSFGSPGTEAFF.

CDR3 DNA: TGTGCCAGCAGCTTCGAGTCTTATAATTCACCCCTCCACTTT. This codes for CASSFESYNSPLHF. The genes are TRBV7-3 and TRBJ1-6; D unclear. Trimming took 3 bases from V and 4 from J, leaving 7 bases between them. The germline gives CDR1 SGHTA, CDR2 FQGTGA. The CDR3 runs to 14 residues.

The CDR3 DNA follows: TGTGCCAGCAGCCAGATAAGCGGTTCCTACGAGCAGTACTTC. Translating it yields CASSQISGSYEQYF. This chain uses TRBV4-2 with TRBJ2-7; weak D call: TRBD2 (5 bases). This CDR3 is built from 14 residues. Germline V gives CDR1 LGHNA, CDR2 YNFKEQ. The ends were cut back, 3 bases at V and 1 base at J, with 10 bases in the middle.

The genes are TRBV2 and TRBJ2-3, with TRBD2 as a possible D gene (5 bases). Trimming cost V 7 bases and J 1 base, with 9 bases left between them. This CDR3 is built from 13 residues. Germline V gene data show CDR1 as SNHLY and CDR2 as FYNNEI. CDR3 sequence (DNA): TGTGCCAGCAAGACGGAGGGCACAGATACGCAGTATTTT. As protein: CASKTEGTDTQYF.

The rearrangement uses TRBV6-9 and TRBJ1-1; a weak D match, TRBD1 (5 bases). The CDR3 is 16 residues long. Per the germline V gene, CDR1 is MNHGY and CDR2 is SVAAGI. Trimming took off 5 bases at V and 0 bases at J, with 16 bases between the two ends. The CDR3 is CASSNTFRAMNTEAFF. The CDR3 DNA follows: TGTGCCAGCAGTAACACATTCAGGGCAATGAACACTGAAGCTTTCTTT.

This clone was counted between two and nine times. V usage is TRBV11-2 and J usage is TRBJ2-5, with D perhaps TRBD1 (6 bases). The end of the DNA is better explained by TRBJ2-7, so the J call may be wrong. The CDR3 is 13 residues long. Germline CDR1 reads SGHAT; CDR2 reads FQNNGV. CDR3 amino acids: CASSLSGAYEQYF. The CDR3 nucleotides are TGTGCCAGCAGCTTATCAGGGGCCTACGAGCAGTACTTC.